The 8 T cell receptor beta chains below were found in one sample sequenced in a study of OX40 agonist ivuxolimab in advanced cancers. Clones were read by immunoSEQ multiplex PCR, and TCRdb kept only the in-frame ones, dropping some. The sample yields about 84,000 clones, roughly 89% seen once. Sequencing used CD4+ or CD8+ T cells sorted from blood, obtained in a trial of the OX40 agonist ivuxolimab. The origin of the receptors is an adult with an advanced solid tumor such as melanoma, head and neck, liver or kidney cancer.

CDR3: CASSLEGEGTYNEQFF. CDR3 DNA: TGCGCCAGCAGCTTGGAAGGGGAAGGGACCTACAATGAGCAGTTCTTC. The J gene is TRBJ2-1, the V gene TRBV5-1; a possible D gene is TRBD1 (5 bases). This CDR3 comprises 16 residues. CDR1 SGHRS and CDR2 YFSETQ come from the germline V gene. V was clipped by 0 bases and J by 2 bases, with 12 bases between them.

The V and J genes are TRBV29-1 and TRBJ2-1, with 10 positions matching TRBD2. The J segment lost 4 bases and the V segment lost 6 bases, leaving 6 bases of the junction unmatched. The CDR3 length is 14 residues. The germline V gene encodes CDR1 SQVTM and CDR2 ANQGSEA. CDR3 loop: CSVLGLADYNEQFF. The CDR3 bases are TGCAGCGTACTTGGACTAGCGGATTACAATGAGCAGTTCTTC.

The gene calls are TRBV6-5 and TRBJ2-3; D not resolved. Germline-derived CDR1 and CDR2 are MNHEY and SVGAGI. The CDR3 covers 15 residues. Trimming removed 4 bases at V and 2 bases at J, with 13 bases between. CDR3 loop: CASSSRPSTTDTQYF. The CDR3 DNA follows: TGTGCCAGCAGTTCTAGACCGAGCACCACAGATACGCAGTATTTT.

The chain recombines TRBV29-1 with TRBJ2-2, with 7 bases aligning to TRBD2. There are 14 residues in the CDR3. V shed 6 bases and J 4 bases; nucleotides not matched to a gene: 8. CDR1 and CDR2 (germline): SQVTM, ANQGSEA. In nucleotides, the CDR3 is TGCAGCGTACGCATGGCGGGAGCCACCGGGGAGCTGTTTTTT. As protein: CSVRMAGATGELFF.

The V call is TRBV6-1, the J call TRBJ2-1, with D perhaps matching TRBD1 (5 bases). CDR3 length equals 13 residues. V shed 6 bases and J shed 16 bases, with 22 bases lying between them. CDR1 MNHNS and CDR2 SASEGT come from the germline V gene. This CDR3 is CASSPYAVDKYFF. The CDR3 nucleotides are TGTGCCAGCAGCCCCTACGCCGTGGACAAGTATTTCTTC.

This clone has just one count. CDR3 region: CASSLGGRETQYF. DNA for the CDR3: TGTGCCAGTAGTTTAGGGGGCCGAGAGACCCAGTACTTC. The genes are TRBV19 and TRBJ2-5; 7 bases line up with TRBD1. V lost 5 bases, J lost 4 bases, and 4 bases stayed unmatched. The CDR3 has 13 residues. Germline V CDR1 and CDR2: LNHDA, SQIVND (reference sequence).

The genes are TRBV7-3 and TRBJ2-2; 8 bases line up with TRBD2. The V segment lost 5 bases and the J segment 1 base; nucleotides outside the gene matches: 6. This CDR3 region has 16 residues. Germline values: CDR1 SGHTA, CDR2 FQGTGA. The CDR3 bases are TGTGCCAGCAGCCCTCGACTAGCGTGGAACACCGGGGAGCTGTTTTTT. Amino acid sequence: CASSPRLAWNTGELFF.

The chain links TRBV4-1 to TRBJ1-2; D is perhaps TRBD1 (6 bases). The CDR3 loop spans 14 amino acids. Germline CDR1 and CDR2: MGHRA and YSYEKL. The V and J ends lost 2 bases and 8 bases respectively, with 15 bases between them. The CDR3 region is CASSQTNRVDGYTF. CDR3 DNA: TGCGCCAGCAGCCAAACCAACAGGGTCGACGGCTACACCTTC.